The rows below give T cell receptor beta chains drawn from one sample of a study of OX40 agonist ivuxolimab in advanced cancers. The repertoire was sequenced with immunoSEQ multiplex PCR; TCRdb's copy has only in-frame clones and lacks some. Among some 140,000 clones, more than 85% were seen once, and the ten largest hold approximately 0.93%. Here the sequenced sample was CD4+ or CD8+ T cells sorted from blood, taken in a trial of the OX40 agonist ivuxolimab. The receptors shown here come from an adult with an advanced solid tumor such as melanoma, head and neck, liver or kidney cancer. Each CDR3 is given with its conserved first and last residue. The order of the fields is J gene, clone size, CDR3 length, D gene, V gene, CDR3 DNA, CDR3 protein. A D gene is named only where the DNA matches it firmly. The size field is filled for only some rows; it gives once, few, many or a size class.

TRBJ2-7,-,16,-,TRBV23-1,TGCGCCAGCAGTCAAACCAGGGGGGGTCATTCCTACGAGCAGTACTTC,CASSQTRGGHSYEQYF
TRBJ2-7,-,15,TRBD2,TRBV7-3,TGTGCCAGCAGCCGTCTAGCGGGAGGGCCTGGGGAGCAGTACTTC,CASSRLAGGPGEQYF
TRBJ2-7,-,15,TRBD1,TRBV18,TGTGCCAGCTCACCCGGGACAGGGGGGAACTACGAGCAGTACTTC,CASSPGTGGNYEQYF
TRBJ2-1,-,18,TRBD2,TRBV7-2,TGTGCCAGCAGCACACTTCCTAGCGGGGCCCTTTTATACAATGAGCAGTTCTTC,CASSTLPSGALLYNEQFF
TRBJ2-4,-,11,-,TRBV4-3,TGCGCCAGCAGCCAAGAGAGCAGGCAGTACTTC,CASSQESRQYF
TRBJ1-2,-,13,-,TRBV4-1,TGCGCCAGCAGCCAAGGGTATGGGGAGGGCTACACCTTC,CASSQGYGEGYTF
TRBJ1-2,-,13,-,TRBV7-8,TGTGCCAGCAGCTTACGCACAGGAGAAGGCTACACCTTC,CASSLRTGEGYTF
TRBJ1-1,-,13,-,TRBV9,TGTGCCAGCAGCGTAGGTCCAGGGACTGAAGCTTTCTTT,CASSVGPGTEAFF
TRBJ2-2,-,15,TRBD1,TRBV18,TGTGCCAGCTCACCCCAACAGGGGGCTGACGGGGAGCTGTTTTTT,CASSPQQGADGELFF
TRBJ2-2,once,15,-,TRBV28,TGTGCCAGCAGCCCCCCGCGAGCGAACACCGGGGAGCTGTTTTTT,CASSPPRANTGELFF
TRBJ1-2,-,11,TRBD1,TRBV20-1,TGCAGTGTTGCAGGGGGCGTTGGCTACACCTTC,CSVAGGVGYTF
TRBJ2-7,-,11,TRBD2,TRBV30,TGTGCCTGGAGTGTACACCTAGCGGAGTACTTC,CAWSVHLAEYF
TRBJ2-7,-,13,TRBD1,TRBV6-5,TGTGCCAGCAGACCGACAGGGGTCTACGAGCAGTACTTC,CASRPTGVYEQYF
TRBJ1-6,-,16,-,TRBV11-2,TGTGCCAGCAGTGCCCCTGGGACAATGTATAATTCACCCCTCCACTTT,CASSAPGTMYNSPLHF
TRBJ2-7,-,13,-,TRBV28,TGTGCCAGCAGCCTCTACCCACCGCGCGAGCAGTACTTC,CASSLYPPREQYF
TRBJ2-3,-,16,TRBD2,TRBV28,TGTGCCAGCCCCCCAGCGGGAGGTAGAGGCACAGATACGCAGTATTTT,CASPPAGGRGTDTQYF
TRBJ2-3,-,13,-,TRBV19,TGTGCCAGCGTCTCGGACAGCACAGATACGCAGTATTTT,CASVSDSTDTQYF
TRBJ1-2,-,14,TRBD1,TRBV28,TGTGCCAGCACCTGGGCGACAGGGTACTACGGCTACACCTTC,CASTWATGYYGYTF
TRBJ1-1,-,11,-,TRBV28,TGTGCCAGCAGTGCCGACACTGAAGCTTTCTTT,CASSADTEAFF
TRBJ1-1,-,14,-,TRBV7-2,TGTGCCAGCAGCTCCCAGGGTTCGCTCACTGAAGCTTTCTTT,CASSSQGSLTEAFF
TRBJ1-5,-,13,-,TRBV2,TGTGCCAGCAGTGACCCGGGTAATCAGCCCCAGCATTTT,CASSDPGNQPQHF
TRBJ2-1,few,17,TRBD2,TRBV7-3,TGTGCCAGCAGCTTAATAGGTAGCGGGCCACCCAACAATGAGCAGTTCTTC,CASSLIGSGPPNNEQFF
TRBJ2-3,-,16,-,TRBV9,TGTGCCAGCAGCGCAACGGTCAGGGGGGGCACAGATACGCAGTATTTT,CASSATVRGGTDTQYF
TRBJ2-7,-,18,-,TRBV13,TGTGCCAGCAGCTTGCGGATCCCGAGTAGGCAGGCAACCTACGAGCAGTACTTC,CASSLRIPSRQATYEQYF
TRBJ1-1,-,12,-,TRBV7-2,TGTGCCAGCAGTTACCATCCCGGGGAAGCTTTCTTT,CASSYHPGEAFF
TRBJ1-5,-,13,-,TRBV28,TGTGCCAGCAAACCGTCTAGCAATCAGCCCCAGCATTTT,CASKPSSNQPQHF
TRBJ1-3,-,17,TRBD1,TRBV28,TGTGCCAGCAGTTTTTTTCCGGGACAGGGGACTGGAAACACCATATATTTT,CASSFFPGQGTGNTIYF
TRBJ1-3,-,19,-,TRBV5-1,TGCGCCAGCAGCTCCCGGACGGATGGCTCCCCATCGGTTGGAAACACCATATATTTT,CASSSRTDGSPSVGNTIYF
TRBJ1-2,few,15,-,TRBV28,TGTGCCAGCAGCCTTGGGGGACAATTCGGAGATGGCTACACCTTC,CASSLGGQFGDGYTF